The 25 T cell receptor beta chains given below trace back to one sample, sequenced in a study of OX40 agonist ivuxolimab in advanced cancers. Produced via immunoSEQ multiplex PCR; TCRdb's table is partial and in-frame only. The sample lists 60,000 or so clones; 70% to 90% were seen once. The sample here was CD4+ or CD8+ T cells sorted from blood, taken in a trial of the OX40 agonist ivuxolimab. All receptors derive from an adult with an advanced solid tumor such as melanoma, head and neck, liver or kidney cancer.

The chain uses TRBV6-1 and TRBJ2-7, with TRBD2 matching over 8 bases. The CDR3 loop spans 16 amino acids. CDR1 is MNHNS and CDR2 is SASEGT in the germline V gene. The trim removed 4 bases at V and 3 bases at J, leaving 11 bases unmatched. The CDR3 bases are TGTGCCAGCAGTGCCAAACACGGACTAGCCCACTACGAGCAGTACTTC. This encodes CASSAKHGLAHYEQYF.

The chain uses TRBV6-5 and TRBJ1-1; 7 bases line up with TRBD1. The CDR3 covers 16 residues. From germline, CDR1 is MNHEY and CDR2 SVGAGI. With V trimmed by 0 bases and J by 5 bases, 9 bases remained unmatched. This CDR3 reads CASSYSAGGEDTEAFF. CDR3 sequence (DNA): TGTGCCAGCAGTTACTCGGCAGGGGGGGAGGATACTGAAGCTTTCTTT.

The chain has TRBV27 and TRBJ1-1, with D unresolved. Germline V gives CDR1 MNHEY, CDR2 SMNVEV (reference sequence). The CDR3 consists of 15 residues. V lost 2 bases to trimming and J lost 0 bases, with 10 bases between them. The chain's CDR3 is CASSLGQNMNTEAFF. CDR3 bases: TGTGCCAGCAGTTTAGGGCAGAACATGAACACTGAAGCTTTCTTT.

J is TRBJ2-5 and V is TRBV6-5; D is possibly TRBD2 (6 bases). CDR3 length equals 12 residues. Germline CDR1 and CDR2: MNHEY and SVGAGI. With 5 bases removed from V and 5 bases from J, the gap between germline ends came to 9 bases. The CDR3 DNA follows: TGTGCCAGCAGTGGGACTTATGAGACCCAGTACTTC. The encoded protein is CASSGTYETQYF.

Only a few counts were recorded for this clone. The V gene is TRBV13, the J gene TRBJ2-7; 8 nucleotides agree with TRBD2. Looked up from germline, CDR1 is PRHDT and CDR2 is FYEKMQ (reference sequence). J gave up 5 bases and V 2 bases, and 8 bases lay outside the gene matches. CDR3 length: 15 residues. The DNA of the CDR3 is TGTGCCAGCAGCTTACTGGGACTAGAGTCCCACGAGCAGTACTTC. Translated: CASSLLGLESHEQYF.

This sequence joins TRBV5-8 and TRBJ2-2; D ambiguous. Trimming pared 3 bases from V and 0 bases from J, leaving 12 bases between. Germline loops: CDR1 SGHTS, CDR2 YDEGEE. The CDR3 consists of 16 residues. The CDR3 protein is CASSSPWWANTGELFF. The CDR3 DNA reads TGTGCCAGCAGCTCCCCGTGGTGGGCGAACACCGGGGAGCTGTTTTTT.

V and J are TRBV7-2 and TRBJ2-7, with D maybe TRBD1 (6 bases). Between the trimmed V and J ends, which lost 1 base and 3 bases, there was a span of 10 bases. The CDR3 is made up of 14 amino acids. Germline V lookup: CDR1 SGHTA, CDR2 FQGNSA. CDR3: CASSLGTGNYEQYF. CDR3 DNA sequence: TGTGCCAGCAGCTTAGGTACAGGGAACTACGAGCAGTACTTC.

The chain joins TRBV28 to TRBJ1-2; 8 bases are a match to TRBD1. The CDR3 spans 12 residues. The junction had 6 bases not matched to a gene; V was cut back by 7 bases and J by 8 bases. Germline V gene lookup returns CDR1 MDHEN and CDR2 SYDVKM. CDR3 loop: CASTPDRGGYTF. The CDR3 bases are TGTGCCAGCACCCCCGACAGGGGCGGCTACACCTTC.

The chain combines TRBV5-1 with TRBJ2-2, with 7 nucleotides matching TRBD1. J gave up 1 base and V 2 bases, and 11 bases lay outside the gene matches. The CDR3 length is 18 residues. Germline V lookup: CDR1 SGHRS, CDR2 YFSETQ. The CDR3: CASSFKSPGTVNTGELFF. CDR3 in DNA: TGCGCCAGCAGCTTTAAGTCACCCGGGACAGTGAACACCGGGGAGCTGTTTTTT.

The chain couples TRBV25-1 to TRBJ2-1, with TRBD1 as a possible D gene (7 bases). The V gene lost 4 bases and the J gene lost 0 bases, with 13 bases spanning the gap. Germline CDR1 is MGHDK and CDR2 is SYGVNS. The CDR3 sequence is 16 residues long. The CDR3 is CASSGQGLSSYNEQFF. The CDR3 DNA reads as TGTGCCAGCAGTGGACAGGGACTTAGCTCCTACAATGAGCAGTTCTTC.

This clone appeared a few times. CDR3 DNA sequence: TGTGCCAGCAGGATGGGGGGTCGTGTCGGGAACACTGAAGCTTTCTTT. Its translation: CASRMGGRVGNTEAFF. The J gene is TRBJ1-1, the V gene TRBV28; TRBD1 might be the D (5 bases). Trimming removed 6 bases at V and 1 base at J, with 18 bases between. Germline CDR1 reads MDHEN; CDR2 reads SYDVKM. This CDR3 contains 16 residues. Complete variable domain (other parts from reference TRBV28 and TRBJ1-1): DVKVTQSSRYLVKRTGEKVFLECVQDMDHENMFWYRQDPGLGLRLIYFSYDVKMKEKGDIPEGYSVSREKKERFSLILESASTNQTSMYLCASRMGGRVGNTEAFFGQGTRLTVV.

This CDR3 is CASSQALTGDRWQPQHF. In DNA, the CDR3 is TGTGCCAGCAGCCAAGCCTTGACAGGGGACCGTTGGCAGCCCCAGCATTTT. V usage is TRBV4-2 and J usage is TRBJ1-5, with TRBD1 identical over 8 bases. This CDR3 has 17 residues. CDR1 is LGHNA and CDR2 is YNFKEQ in the germline V gene. Trimming took 1 base from V and 7 from J; bases not matched to a gene: 12.

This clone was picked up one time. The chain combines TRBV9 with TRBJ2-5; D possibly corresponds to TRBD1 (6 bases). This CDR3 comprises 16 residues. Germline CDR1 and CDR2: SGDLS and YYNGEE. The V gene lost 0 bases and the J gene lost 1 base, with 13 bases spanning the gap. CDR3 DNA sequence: TGTGCCAGCAGCGTAGTGGGCGGACAGTTCCAAGAGACCCAGTACTTC. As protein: CASSVVGGQFQETQYF.

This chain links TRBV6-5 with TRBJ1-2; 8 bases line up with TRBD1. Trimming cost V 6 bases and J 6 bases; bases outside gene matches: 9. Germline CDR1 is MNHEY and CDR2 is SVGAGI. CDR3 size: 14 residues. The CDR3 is CASSLRTGSNGYTF. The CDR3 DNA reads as TGTGCCAGCAGCCTCAGGACAGGGTCCAATGGCTACACCTTC.

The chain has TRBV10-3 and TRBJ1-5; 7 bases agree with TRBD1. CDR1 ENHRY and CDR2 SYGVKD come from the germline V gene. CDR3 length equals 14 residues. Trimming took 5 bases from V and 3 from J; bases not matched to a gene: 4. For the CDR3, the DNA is TGTGCCATCAGTCAAGGACAGGTCAATCAGCCCCAGCATTTT. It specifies CAISQGQVNQPQHF.

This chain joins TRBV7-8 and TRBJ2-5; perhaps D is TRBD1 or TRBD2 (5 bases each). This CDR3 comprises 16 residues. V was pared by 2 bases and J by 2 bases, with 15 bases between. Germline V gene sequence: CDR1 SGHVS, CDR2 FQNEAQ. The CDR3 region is CASSLRGGVWQETQYF. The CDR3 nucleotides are TGTGCCAGCAGCTTACGTGGGGGAGTATGGCAAGAGACCCAGTACTTC.

The CDR3 nucleotides are TGTGCCTGGGGTAACGACCTTCTGTTTTTT. It specifies CAWGNDLLFF. The chain links TRBV30 to TRBJ2-2; D gene ambiguous. Trimming stripped 5 bases from V and 14 bases from J, with 12 bases between. Looked up from germline, CDR1 is GTSNPN and CDR2 is SVGIG (reference sequence). CDR3 size: 10 residues.

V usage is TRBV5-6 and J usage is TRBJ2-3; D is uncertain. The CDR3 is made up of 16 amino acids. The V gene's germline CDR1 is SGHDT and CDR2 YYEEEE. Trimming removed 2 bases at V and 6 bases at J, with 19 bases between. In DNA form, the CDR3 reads TGTGCCAGCAGCTTCTCTCTTCATCCACCCTCGGATACGCAGTATTTT. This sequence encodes CASSFSLHPPSDTQYF.

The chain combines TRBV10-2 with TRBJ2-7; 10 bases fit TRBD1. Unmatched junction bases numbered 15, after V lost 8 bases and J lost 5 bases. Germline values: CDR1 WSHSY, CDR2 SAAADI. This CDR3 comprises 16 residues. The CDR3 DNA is TGCGCCAGCCGACCGACCGGGACAGGGGAGTCCCACGAGCAGTACTTC. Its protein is CASRPTGTGESHEQYF.

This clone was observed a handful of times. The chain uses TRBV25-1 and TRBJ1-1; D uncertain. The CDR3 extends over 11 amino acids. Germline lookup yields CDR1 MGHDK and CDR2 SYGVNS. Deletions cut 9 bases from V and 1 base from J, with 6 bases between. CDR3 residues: CASSWNTEAFF. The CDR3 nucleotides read TGTGCCAGTTCGTGGAACACTGAAGCTTTCTTT.

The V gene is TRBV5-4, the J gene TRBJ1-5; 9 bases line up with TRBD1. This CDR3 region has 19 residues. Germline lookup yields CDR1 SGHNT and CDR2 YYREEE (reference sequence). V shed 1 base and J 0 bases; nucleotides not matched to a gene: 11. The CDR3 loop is CASSLLRQGDFYSNQPQHF. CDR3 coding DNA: TGTGCCAGCAGCTTGCTGAGACAGGGGGATTTTTATAGCAATCAGCCCCAGCATTTT.

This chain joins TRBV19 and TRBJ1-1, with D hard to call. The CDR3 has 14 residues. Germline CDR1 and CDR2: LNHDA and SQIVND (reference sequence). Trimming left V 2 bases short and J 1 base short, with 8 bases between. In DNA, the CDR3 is TGTGCCAGTAGTATAAAGGGAAGGAACACTGAAGCTTTCTTT. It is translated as CASSIKGRNTEAFF.

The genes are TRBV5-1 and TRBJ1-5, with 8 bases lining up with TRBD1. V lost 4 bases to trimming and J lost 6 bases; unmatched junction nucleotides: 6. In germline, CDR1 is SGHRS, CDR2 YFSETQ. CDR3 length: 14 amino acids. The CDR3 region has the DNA TGCGCCAGCAGCCTAGGGACAGGAGGTCAGCCCCAGCATTTT. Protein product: CASSLGTGGQPQHF.

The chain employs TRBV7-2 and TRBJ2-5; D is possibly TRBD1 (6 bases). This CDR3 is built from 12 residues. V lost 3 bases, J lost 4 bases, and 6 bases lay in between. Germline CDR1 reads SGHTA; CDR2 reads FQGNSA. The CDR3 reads CASSFRGETQYF. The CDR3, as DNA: TGTGCCAGCAGCTTCAGGGGAGAGACCCAGTACTTC.

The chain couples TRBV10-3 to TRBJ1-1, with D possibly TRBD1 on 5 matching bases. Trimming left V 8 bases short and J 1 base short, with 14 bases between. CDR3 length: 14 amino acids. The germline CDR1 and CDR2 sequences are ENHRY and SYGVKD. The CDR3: CAIGKFGQNTEAFF. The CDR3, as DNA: TGTGCCATCGGTAAATTCGGACAGAACACTGAAGCTTTCTTT.